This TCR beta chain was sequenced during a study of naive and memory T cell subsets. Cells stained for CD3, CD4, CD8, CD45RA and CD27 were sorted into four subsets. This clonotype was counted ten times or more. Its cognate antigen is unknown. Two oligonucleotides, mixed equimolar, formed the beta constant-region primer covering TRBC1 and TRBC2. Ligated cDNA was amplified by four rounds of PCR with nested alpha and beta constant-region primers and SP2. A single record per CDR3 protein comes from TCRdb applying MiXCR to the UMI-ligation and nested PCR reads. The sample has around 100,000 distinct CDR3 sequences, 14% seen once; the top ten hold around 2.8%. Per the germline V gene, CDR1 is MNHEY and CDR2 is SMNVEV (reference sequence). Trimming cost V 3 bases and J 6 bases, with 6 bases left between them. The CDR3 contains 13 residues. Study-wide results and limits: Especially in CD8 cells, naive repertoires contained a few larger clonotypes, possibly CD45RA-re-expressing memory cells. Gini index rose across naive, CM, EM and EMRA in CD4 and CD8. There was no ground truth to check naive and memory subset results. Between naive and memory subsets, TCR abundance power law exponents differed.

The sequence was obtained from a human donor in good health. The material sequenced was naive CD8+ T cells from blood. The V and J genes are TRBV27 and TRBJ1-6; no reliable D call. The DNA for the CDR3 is TGTGCCAGCAGTTTCGGCAGTAATTCACCCCTCCACTTT. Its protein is CASSFGSNSPLHF.